The 23 T cell receptor beta chains below all came from one sample that was sequenced in a study of T cell changes during pregnancy in multiple sclerosis. Produced via immunoSEQ multiplex PCR; TCRdb's table is partial and in-frame only. Of more than 35,000 clones listed, around nine tenths were seen once; the top ten hold more than 0.3%. Sequenced material: CD4+ T cells from peripheral blood mononuclear cells, taken in the third trimester of pregnancy. These TCRs come from a female donor in good health, enrolled as a control in a pregnancy study.

The chain links TRBV4-1 to TRBJ2-1, with a tentative D call TRBD1 (6 bases). Trimming pared 7 bases from V and 0 bases from J, leaving 16 bases between. The CDR3 runs to 16 residues. The germline gives CDR1 MGHRA, CDR2 YSYEKL. The DNA of the CDR3 is TGCGCCAGCAACCGAAACCTGGACAGCTCCTACAATGAGCAGTTCTTC. It codes for CASNRNLDSSYNEQFF.

The chain combines TRBV9 with TRBJ1-1; 8 bases align to TRBD1. V shed 4 bases and J 0 bases; nucleotides not matched to a gene: 14. Germline loops: CDR1 SGDLS, CDR2 YYNGEE. The CDR3 totals 18 residues. The CDR3, as DNA: TGTGCCAGCAGCCTACACGGGGCAGGGGGCCTGATGAACACTGAAGCTTTCTTT. Amino acids: CASSLHGAGGLMNTEAFF.

The rearrangement joins TRBV5-1 to TRBJ1-1; tentatively, D is TRBD1 (5 bases). V was cut by 4 bases and J by 5 bases, with 15 bases left in between. The germline V gene has CDR1 SGHRS and CDR2 YFSETQ. This CDR3 region has 14 residues. CDR3 region: CASSVVQGDTEAFF. As DNA, the CDR3 is TGCGCCAGCAGCGTGGTCCAGGGCGATACTGAAGCTTTCTTT.

This sequence joins TRBV19 and TRBJ2-1; 7 nucleotides agree with TRBD1. Germline trimming cut 9 bases from V and 0 bases from J; bases unmatched to any gene: 8. The CDR3 covers 15 residues. Germline CDR1 is LNHDA and CDR2 is SQIVND (reference sequence). CDR3 sequence: CASNQDRSSYNEQFF. CDR3 in DNA: TGTGCCAGCAACCAGGACAGGAGCTCCTACAATGAGCAGTTCTTC.

The V and J genes are TRBV5-1 and TRBJ2-5; D might be TRBD1 (6 bases). Trimming left V 5 bases short and J 5 bases short, with 13 bases between. The CDR3 is made up of 13 amino acids. Germline loops: CDR1 SGHRS, CDR2 YFSETQ. The CDR3 sequence is CASSTGPAETQYF. The CDR3 nucleotides read TGCGCCAGCAGTACAGGGCCGGCGGAGACCCAGTACTTC.

The chain is built from TRBV7-8 and TRBJ2-7, with 7 bases matching TRBD1. This CDR3 contains 14 residues. In germline, CDR1 is SGHVS, CDR2 FQNEAQ. Trimming cost V 3 bases and J 0 bases; bases outside gene matches: 2. For the CDR3, the DNA is TGTGCCAGCAGCTTCACAGGGGCCTCCTACGAGCAGTACTTC. Translated, it gives CASSFTGASYEQYF.

The CDR3 DNA reads as TGTGCCAGCAGCTTAGGGACTTTAGAAGCTTTCTTT. Its protein product is CASSLGTLEAFF. V and J are TRBV7-2 and TRBJ1-1; D ambiguous. V lost 1 base to trimming and J lost 8 bases, with 8 bases between them. This CDR3 spans 12 amino acids. Germline values: CDR1 SGHTA, CDR2 FQGNSA.

The CDR3 DNA sequence: TGTGCCAGCAGTTTTATAGTTTCCAACACTGAAGCTTTCTTT. This sequence encodes CASSFIVSNTEAFF. The rearrangement uses TRBV28 and TRBJ1-1; D remains unclear. The CDR3 length is 14 residues. The ends were cut back, 3 bases at V and 2 bases at J, with 10 bases in the middle. Per germline, CDR1 MDHEN and CDR2 SYDVKM.

This chain connects TRBV19 to TRBJ2-5; 13 nucleotides align to TRBD2. The V gene end was trimmed by 6 bases and the J gene end by 6 bases; junction bases not matched to a gene: 7. CDR1 is LNHDA, CDR2 SQIVND, per germline (reference sequence). The CDR3 has 15 amino acids. The CDR3 here is CASSQGLAGIKTQYF. The CDR3 coding sequence is TGTGCCAGTAGCCAGGGACTAGCGGGGATTAAGACCCAGTACTTC.

The chain combines TRBV20-1 with TRBJ2-1, with unresolved D. With 3 bases removed from V and 5 bases from J, the gap between germline ends came to 5 bases. The CDR3 contains 11 residues. CDR1 is DFQATT and CDR2 is SNEGSKA in the germline V gene (reference sequence). The CDR3 here is CSASLDNEQFF. The DNA of the CDR3 is TGCAGTGCTAGTCTAGACAATGAGCAGTTCTTC.

V gene TRBV19 combines with J gene TRBJ2-1, with D possibly being TRBD1 (5 bases). The V gene lost 8 bases and the J gene lost 3 bases, with 17 bases spanning the gap. This CDR3 spans 15 amino acids. Germline V CDR1 and CDR2: LNHDA, SQIVND (reference sequence). CDR3 nucleotide sequence: TGTGCCAGTGGAGTGTTTCCAGGGCTCTACAATGAGCAGTTCTTC. It yields the protein CASGVFPGLYNEQFF.

This sequence joins TRBV19 and TRBJ1-1; TRBD1 agrees at 9 bases. Unmatched junction bases numbered 3, after V lost 3 bases and J lost 4 bases. The CDR3 sequence is 14 residues long. The germline V gene encodes CDR1 LNHDA and CDR2 SQIVND (reference sequence). CDR3 sequence reads: CASSILTGGTEAFF. Here the CDR3 DNA reads TGTGCCAGTAGTATCCTGACAGGGGGCACTGAAGCTTTCTTT.

This chain uses TRBV2 with TRBJ2-7; possible D gene TRBD1, 5 bases. Trimming pared 7 bases from V and 4 bases from J, leaving 11 bases between. The CDR3 is made up of 12 amino acids. Per germline, CDR1 SNHLY and CDR2 FYNNEI. DNA for the CDR3: TGTGCCAGCAAGGCGACAGCTTACGAGCAGTACTTC. Translation: CASKATAYEQYF.

V gene TRBV5-1 combines with J gene TRBJ2-5, with 9 bases identical to TRBD1. CDR1 and CDR2 (germline): SGHRS, YFSETQ. This CDR3 has 15 amino acids. The V segment lost 0 bases and the J segment 5 bases; nucleotides outside the gene matches: 5. The CDR3 DNA reads as TGCGCCAGCAGCTTGGCCGGACAGGGGCGGGAGACCCAGTACTTC. Its translation is CASSLAGQGRETQYF.

The chain is built from TRBV2 and TRBJ2-3; TRBD2 matches at 14 bases. The trim removed 6 bases at V and 4 bases at J, leaving 3 bases unmatched. This CDR3 region has 15 residues. Germline-derived CDR1 and CDR2 are SNHLY and FYNNEI. CDR3 nucleotides: TGTGCCAGCAGACAGACTAGCGGGGGGGCAGATACGCAGTATTTT. Translating it yields CASRQTSGGADTQYF.

This chain connects TRBV5-4 to TRBJ2-5; D may be TRBD2 (6 bases). Trimming removed 4 bases at V and 3 bases at J, with 19 bases between. This CDR3 contains 16 residues. The germline V gene encodes CDR1 SGHNT and CDR2 YYREEE (reference sequence). In DNA form, the CDR3 reads TGTGCCAGCAGCAGGGGAGGAGCGCACCTTGAAGAGACCCAGTACTTC. Its protein is CASSRGGAHLEETQYF.

The chain links TRBV6-6 to TRBJ1-2, with a possible D match to TRBD1 (5 bases). V was cut by 5 bases and J by 2 bases, with 12 bases left in between. The germline CDR1 and CDR2 sequences are MNHNY and SVGAGI (reference sequence). The CDR3 runs 14 residues. CDR3 DNA: TGTGCCAGCAGTGCCCGGGAGGGGAACTATGGCTACACCTTC. Protein: CASSAREGNYGYTF.

V and J are TRBV29-1 and TRBJ1-4, with 7 bases that match TRBD1. The V segment lost 6 bases and the J segment 5 bases; nucleotides outside the gene matches: 6. Looked up from germline, CDR1 is SQVTM and CDR2 is ANQGSEA. This CDR3 has 13 amino acids. Written as DNA, the CDR3 is TGCAGCGTCCGGGACAGCCTAAATGAAAAACTGTTTTTT. The encoded protein is CSVRDSLNEKLFF.

J is TRBJ2-5 and V is TRBV7-8; tentatively, D is TRBD2 (6 bases). Trimming took off 1 base at V and 4 bases at J, with 16 bases between the two ends. The CDR3 length is 16 residues. The germline V gene encodes CDR1 SGHVS and CDR2 FQNEAQ. CDR3 bases: TGTGCCAGCAGCTTAGGCGGGGCTGAACATTTAGAGACCCAGTACTTC. Translating it yields CASSLGGAEHLETQYF.

The rearrangement joins TRBV14 to TRBJ2-5, with 10 bases fitting TRBD2. This CDR3 contains 17 residues. Trimming removed 3 bases from V and 1 base from J; junction bases left unmatched: 8. Germline values: CDR1 SGHDN, CDR2 FVKESK. The CDR3 DNA reads as TGTGCCAGCAGCCACCCCATGACTAGCGGGCTCCAAGAGACCCAGTACTTC. This codes for CASSHPMTSGLQETQYF.

The rearrangement links TRBV11-2 to TRBJ1-2, with 10 bases matching TRBD1. Germline lookup yields CDR1 SGHAT and CDR2 FQNNGV. CDR3 length: 15 amino acids. Trimming removed 7 bases from V and 6 bases from J; junction bases left unmatched: 11. CDR3 sequence (DNA): TGTGCCAGCACCTCGTGGGGACAGGGGCTAGATGGCTACACCTTC. Its translation: CASTSWGQGLDGYTF.

This chain joins TRBV6-1 and TRBJ1-5; D ambiguous. The CDR3 runs 14 residues. The germline gives CDR1 MNHNS, CDR2 SASEGT. Trimming removed 0 bases at V and 7 bases at J, with 10 bases between. DNA of the CDR3: TGTGCCAGCAGTGAAGCGGGAGGGAAACAGCCCCAGCATTTT. It encodes CASSEAGGKQPQHF.

This clone appeared once. V gene TRBV5-1 combines with J gene TRBJ2-7; 7 nucleotides line up with TRBD1. Germline CDR1 SGHRS, CDR2 YFSETQ. Trimming cost V 1 base and J 5 bases; bases outside gene matches: 6. The CDR3 has 14 residues. CDR3 region: CASSLQTGTDEQYF. For the CDR3, the DNA is TGCGCCAGCAGCTTGCAGACAGGGACGGACGAGCAGTACTTC.